This T cell receptor beta chain was captured in a study of chemoradiotherapy in HPV16-positive cancers (dated 2022 in TCRdb). Background for the entire study: Using functional T-cell assays on cells from a couple of HPV16-positive patients, the researchers defined candidate HPV-specific T-cell clones and common TCR motifs. The study set out to ask whether T-cell immunity against the HPV oncoproteins E6 and E7 changes over the course of chemoradiotherapy and whether that immunity affects survival. TCR repertoires from some 90 patients with HPV-related cancers were then used to track the candidate HPV-specific TCRs and motifs.

Because repertoires were sampled repeatedly during chemoradiotherapy, clonal expansion in the tumor microenvironment could be followed. Based on the germline V gene, the CDR1 and CDR2 sequences are SQVTM and ANQGSEA. CDR3 length: 14 amino acids, cysteine to phenylalanine. Only the CDR3 part of the read is kept: 42 bases, read in frame from the first base. At the junction V is shortened by 3 bases and J by 8 bases; bases outside the gene matches: 8. A word on this clone: Its cognate antigen has yet to be identified. Per-base quality was not reported, and no clone a single base away is much larger than it.

Library preparation used the immunoSEQ multiplex PCR assay. Here the immuneACCESS table is served through TCRdb, limited to in-frame sequences with V and J called. Missing clones are a known gap in these copies; in checked studies unresolved V genes cover under half, and the rest lacks a known reason. The sample table records some 12,000 clones; 80% to 95% of these occur just once. Approximately 2% of the sample is held by the ten biggest clonotypes. Points the paper makes about the study in general: Expansion of candidate HPV-specific clones and E7-related TCR motifs was observed in the tumor microenvironment during treatment, whereas no such expansion was observed for non-HPV-specific T cells. The functional definition of HPV-specific T cells came from only a couple of HPV16-positive patients, and the survival association was reported for HPV16-positive patients. Among HPV16-positive patients, expansion of HPV-responsive T cells during chemoradiotherapy was associated with better recurrence-free survival.

This chain is built from TRBV29-1 and TRBJ1-2, with TRBD1 matching 11 junction bases. The clonotype originates from a human donor with HPV-associated anogenital cancer. The sequences come from blood, collected from a patient who underwent chemoradiotherapy. The DNA sequence is given as TGCAGCGTTGATGCCGGGACAGGGGGAGTAGGCTACACCTTC. It encodes CSVDAGTGGVGYTF.